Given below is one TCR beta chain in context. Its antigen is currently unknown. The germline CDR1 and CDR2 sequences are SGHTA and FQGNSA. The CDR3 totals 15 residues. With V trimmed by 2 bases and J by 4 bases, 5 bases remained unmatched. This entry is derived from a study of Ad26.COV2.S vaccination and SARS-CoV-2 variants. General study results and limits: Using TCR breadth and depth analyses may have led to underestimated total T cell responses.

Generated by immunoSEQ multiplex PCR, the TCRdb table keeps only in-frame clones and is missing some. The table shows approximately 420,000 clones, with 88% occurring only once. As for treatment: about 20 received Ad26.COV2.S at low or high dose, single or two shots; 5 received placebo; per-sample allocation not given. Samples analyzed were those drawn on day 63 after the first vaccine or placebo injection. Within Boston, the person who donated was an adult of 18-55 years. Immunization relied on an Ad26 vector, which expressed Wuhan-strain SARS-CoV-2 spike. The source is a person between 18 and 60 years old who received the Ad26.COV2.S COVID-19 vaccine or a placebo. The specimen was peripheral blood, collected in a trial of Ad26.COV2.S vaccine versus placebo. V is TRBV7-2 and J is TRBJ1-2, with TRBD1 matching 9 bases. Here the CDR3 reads CASSLSTGGVYGYTF. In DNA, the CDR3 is TGTGCCAGCAGCTTAAGTACAGGGGGCGTCTATGGCTACACCTTC.